This T cell receptor (beta chain) was recorded in a study of shared clonotypes between healthy human individuals. This clone was recorded a few times. Other DNA variants within this sample encode the same CDR3. CDR1 MNHEY and CDR2 SMNVEV come from the germline V gene (reference sequence). Trimming pared 2 bases from V and 7 bases from J, leaving 8 bases between. This CDR3 is 12 amino acids long. TCRdb's copy holds only in-frame clones and misses some; the assay was immunoSEQ multiplex PCR. The sample contains millions of clones, around nine tenths of which appear only once. This TCR came from a young man in good health. The chain uses TRBV27 and TRBJ1-1, with D perhaps matching TRBD1 (5 bases). Specimen: naive CD4+ T cells sorted from blood. Described subset: CD45RA+ positively selected. The CDR3 sequence: CASSLIGGEAFF. CDR3 DNA sequence: TGTGCCAGCAGTTTAATTGGGGGTGAAGCTTTCTTT.